This record concerns one T cell receptor beta chain sequence. This sample was taken from a study of blood T cell repertoires in COVID-19. The CDR3 contains 13 residues. The V gene lost 6 bases and the J gene lost 3 bases, with 8 bases spanning the gap. Germline V CDR1 and CDR2: MNHEY, SVGAGI. Methods used by the authors: Estimation of nucleated cell counts was performed using reference gene primer amplification. Clones were sequenced by immunoSEQ multiplex PCR, and TCRdb holds only the in-frame ones, with some missing. That table supplies the V and J calls and clone size; D and trimming were determined from the DNA. The repertoire holds around 110,000 clones, with roughly 83% as singletons.

Input material: peripheral blood. V usage is TRBV6-5 and J usage is TRBJ1-4; TRBD1 is a possible D gene (6 bases). This clonotype was obtained from a man aged 25 to 45 with acute or convalescent COVID-19. The CDR3 here is CASREGANEKLFF. CDR3 nucleotide sequence: TGTGCCAGCAGAGAGGGGGCTAATGAAAAACTGTTTTTT.